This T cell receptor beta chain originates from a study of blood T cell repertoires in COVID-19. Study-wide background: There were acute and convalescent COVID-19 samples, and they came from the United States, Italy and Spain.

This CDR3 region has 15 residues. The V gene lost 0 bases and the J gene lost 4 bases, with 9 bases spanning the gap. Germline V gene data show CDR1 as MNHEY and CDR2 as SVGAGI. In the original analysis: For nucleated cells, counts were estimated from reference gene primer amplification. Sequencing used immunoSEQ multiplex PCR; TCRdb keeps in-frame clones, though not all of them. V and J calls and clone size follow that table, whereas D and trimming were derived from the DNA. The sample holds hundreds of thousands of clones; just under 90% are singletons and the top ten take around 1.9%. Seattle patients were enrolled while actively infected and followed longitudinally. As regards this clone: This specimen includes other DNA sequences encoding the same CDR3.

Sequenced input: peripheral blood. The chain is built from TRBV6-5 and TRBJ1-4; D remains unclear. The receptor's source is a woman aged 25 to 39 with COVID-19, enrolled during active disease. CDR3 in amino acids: CASSYSGRVNEKLFF. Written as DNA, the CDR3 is TGTGCCAGCAGTTACTCCGGGCGGGTTAATGAAAAACTGTTTTTT.